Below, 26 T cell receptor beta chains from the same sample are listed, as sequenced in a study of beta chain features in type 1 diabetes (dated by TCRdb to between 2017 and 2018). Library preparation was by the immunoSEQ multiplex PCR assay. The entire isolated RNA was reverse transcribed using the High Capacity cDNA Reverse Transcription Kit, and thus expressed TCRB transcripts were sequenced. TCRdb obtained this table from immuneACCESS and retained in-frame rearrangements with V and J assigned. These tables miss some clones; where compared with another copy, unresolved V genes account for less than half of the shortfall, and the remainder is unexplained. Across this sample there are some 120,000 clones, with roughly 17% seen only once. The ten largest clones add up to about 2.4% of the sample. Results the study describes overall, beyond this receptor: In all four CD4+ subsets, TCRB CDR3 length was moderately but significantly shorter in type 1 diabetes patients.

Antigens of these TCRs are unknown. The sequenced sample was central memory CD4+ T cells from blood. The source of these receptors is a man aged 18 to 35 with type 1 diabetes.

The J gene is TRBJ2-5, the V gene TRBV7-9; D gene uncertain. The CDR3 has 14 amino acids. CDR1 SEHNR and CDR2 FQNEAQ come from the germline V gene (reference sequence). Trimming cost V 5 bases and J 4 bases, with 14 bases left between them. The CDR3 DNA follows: TGTGCCAGCAGCCCCGGATCGGGCCTAGAGACCCAGTACTTC. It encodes CASSPGSGLETQYF.

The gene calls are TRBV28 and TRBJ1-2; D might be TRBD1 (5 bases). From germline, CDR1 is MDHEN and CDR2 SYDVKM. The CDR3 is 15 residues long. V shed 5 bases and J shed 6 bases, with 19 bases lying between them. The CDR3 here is CASSNPLWSGHGYTF. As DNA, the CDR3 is TGTGCCAGCAGTAACCCCCTATGGTCAGGGCATGGCTACACCTTC.

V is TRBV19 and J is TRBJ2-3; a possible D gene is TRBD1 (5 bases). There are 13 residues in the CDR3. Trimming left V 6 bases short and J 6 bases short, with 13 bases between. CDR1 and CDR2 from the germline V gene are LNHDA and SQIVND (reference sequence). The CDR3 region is CASSTGVGDTQYF. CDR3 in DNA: TGTGCCAGTAGCACAGGTGTAGGCGATACGCAGTATTTT.

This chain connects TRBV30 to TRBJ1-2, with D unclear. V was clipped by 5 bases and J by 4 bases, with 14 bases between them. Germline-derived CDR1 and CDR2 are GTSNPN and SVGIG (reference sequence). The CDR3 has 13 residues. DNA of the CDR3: TGTGCCTGGCAAATCGGGTTAGGCTATGGCTACACCTTC. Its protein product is CAWQIGLGYGYTF.

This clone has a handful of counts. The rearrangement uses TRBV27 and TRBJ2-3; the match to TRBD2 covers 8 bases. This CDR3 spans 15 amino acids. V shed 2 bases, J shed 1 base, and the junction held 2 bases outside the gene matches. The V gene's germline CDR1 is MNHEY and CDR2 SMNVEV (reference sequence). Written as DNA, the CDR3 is TGTGCCAGCAGTTTAACTAGCGGAGGCACAGATACGCAGTATTTT. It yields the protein CASSLTSGGTDTQYF.

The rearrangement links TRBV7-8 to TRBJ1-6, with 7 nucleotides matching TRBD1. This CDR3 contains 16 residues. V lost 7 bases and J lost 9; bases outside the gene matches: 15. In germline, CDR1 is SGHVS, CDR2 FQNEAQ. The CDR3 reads CASTKSNRGLGSPLHF. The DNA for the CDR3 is TGTGCCAGCACCAAATCAAACAGGGGCTTAGGTTCACCCCTCCACTTT.

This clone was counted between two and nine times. The CDR3: CASSLAGTPNGPSQYF. In nucleotides, the CDR3 is TGTGCCAGCAGCTTAGCGGGGACCCCCAACGGCCCCTCTCAGTACTTC. This sequence joins TRBV7-2 and TRBJ2-7, with D possibly being TRBD1 or TRBD2 (5 bases each). Looked up from germline, CDR1 is SGHTA and CDR2 is FQGNSA. The CDR3 consists of 16 residues. V was shortened by 0 bases and J by 10 bases, with 22 bases between the two germline ends.

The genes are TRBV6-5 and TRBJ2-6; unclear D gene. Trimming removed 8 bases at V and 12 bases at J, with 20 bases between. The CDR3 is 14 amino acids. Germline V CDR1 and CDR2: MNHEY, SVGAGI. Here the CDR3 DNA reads TGTGCCAGCTCCAAGGGTGTGGCGGCAATCGTCCTGACTTTC. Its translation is CASSKGVAAIVLTF.

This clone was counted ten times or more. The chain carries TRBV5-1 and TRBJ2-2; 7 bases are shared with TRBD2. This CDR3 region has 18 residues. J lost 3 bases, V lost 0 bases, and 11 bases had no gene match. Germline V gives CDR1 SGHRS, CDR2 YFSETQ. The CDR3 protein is CASSLADVSSGHTGELFF. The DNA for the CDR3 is TGCGCCAGCAGCTTGGCCGATGTGTCTAGCGGTCACACCGGGGAGCTGTTTTTT.

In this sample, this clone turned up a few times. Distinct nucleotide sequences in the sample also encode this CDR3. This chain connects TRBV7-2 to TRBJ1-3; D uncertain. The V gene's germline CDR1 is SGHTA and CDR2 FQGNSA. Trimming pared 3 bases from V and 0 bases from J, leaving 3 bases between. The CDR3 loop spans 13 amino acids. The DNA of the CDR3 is TGTGCCAGCAGCTTGGGCTCTGGAAACACCATATATTTT. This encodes CASSLGSGNTIYF.

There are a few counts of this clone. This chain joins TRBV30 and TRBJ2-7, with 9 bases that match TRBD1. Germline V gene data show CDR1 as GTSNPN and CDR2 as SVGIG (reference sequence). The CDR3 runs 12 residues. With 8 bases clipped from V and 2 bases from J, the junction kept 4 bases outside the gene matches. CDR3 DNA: TGTGCCGGGGACAGGGCTCCCTACGAGCAGTACTTC. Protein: CAGDRAPYEQYF.

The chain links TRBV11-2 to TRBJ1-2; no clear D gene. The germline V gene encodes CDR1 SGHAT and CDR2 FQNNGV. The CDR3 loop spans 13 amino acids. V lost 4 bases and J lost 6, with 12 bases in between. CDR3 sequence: CASSSPRRNGYTF. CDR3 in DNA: TGTGCCAGCAGCTCCCCCAGGCGAAATGGCTACACCTTC. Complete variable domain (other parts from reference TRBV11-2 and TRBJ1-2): EAGVAQSPRYKIIEKRQSVAFWCNPISGHATLYWYQQILGQGPKLLIQFQNNGVVDDSQLPKDRFSAERLKGVDSTLKIQPAKLEDSAVYLCASSSPRRNGYTFGSGTRLTVV.

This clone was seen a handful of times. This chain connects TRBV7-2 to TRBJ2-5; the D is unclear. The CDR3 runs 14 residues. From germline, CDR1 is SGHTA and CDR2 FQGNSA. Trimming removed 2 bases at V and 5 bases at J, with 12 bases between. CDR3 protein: CASSLSSPSETQYF. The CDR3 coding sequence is TGTGCCAGCAGCTTATCCAGCCCCTCGGAGACCCAGTACTTC.

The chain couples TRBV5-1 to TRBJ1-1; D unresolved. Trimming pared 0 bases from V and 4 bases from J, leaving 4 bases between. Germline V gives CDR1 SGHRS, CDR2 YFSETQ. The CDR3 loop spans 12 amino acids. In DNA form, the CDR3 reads TGCGCCAGCAGCTTGGACCTCACTGAAGCTTTCTTT. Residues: CASSLDLTEAFF.

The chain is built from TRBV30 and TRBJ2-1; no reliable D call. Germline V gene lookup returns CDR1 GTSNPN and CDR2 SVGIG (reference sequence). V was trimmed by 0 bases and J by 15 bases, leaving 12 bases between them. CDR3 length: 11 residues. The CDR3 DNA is TGTGCCTGGAGTGTATCCAGAACTCGGTTCTTC. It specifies CAWSVSRTRFF.

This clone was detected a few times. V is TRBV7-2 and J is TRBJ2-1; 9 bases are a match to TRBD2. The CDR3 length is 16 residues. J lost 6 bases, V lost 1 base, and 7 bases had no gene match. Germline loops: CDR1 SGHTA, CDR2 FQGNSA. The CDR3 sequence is CASSLGGGRALNEQFF. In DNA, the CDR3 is TGTGCCAGCAGCTTAGGTGGCGGGAGGGCCCTCAATGAGCAGTTCTTC.

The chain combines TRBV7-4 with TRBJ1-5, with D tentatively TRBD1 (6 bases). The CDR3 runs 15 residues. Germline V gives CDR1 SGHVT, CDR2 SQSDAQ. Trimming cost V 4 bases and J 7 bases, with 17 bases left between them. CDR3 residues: CASSSPQGHEQPQHF. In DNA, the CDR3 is TGTGCCAGCAGCTCACCTCAGGGGCACGAGCAGCCCCAGCATTTT.

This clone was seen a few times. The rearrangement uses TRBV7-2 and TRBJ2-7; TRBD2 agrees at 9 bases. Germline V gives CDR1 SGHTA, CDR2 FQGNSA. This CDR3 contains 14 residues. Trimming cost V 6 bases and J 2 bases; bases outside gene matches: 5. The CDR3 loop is CASSSSGVTYEQYF. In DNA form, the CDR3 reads TGTGCCAGCAGTTCTAGCGGGGTCACCTACGAGCAGTACTTC.

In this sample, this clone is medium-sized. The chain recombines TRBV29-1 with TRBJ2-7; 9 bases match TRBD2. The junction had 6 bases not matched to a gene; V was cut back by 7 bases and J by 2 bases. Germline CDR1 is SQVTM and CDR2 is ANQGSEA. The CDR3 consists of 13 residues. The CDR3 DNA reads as TGCAGCGCGCGACTAGCGGCTGCCTACGAGCAGTACTTC. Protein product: CSARLAAAYEQYF.

The CDR3 nucleotides are TGTGCCAGCAGCTCCAGCGGAGCGGGAGATATCACCGGGGAGCTGTTTTTT. Protein: CASSSSGAGDITGELFF. This chain links TRBV11-1 with TRBJ2-2; 8 nucleotides line up with TRBD2. The length of the CDR3 is 17 residues. From germline, CDR1 is SGHAT and CDR2 FQDESV (reference sequence). With V trimmed by 4 bases and J by 4 bases, 11 bases remained unmatched.

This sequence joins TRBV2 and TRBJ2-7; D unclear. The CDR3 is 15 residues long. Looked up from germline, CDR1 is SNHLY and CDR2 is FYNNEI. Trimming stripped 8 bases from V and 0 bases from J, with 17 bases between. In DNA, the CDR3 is TGTGCCAGCGGACGGACCACCGCACTCTCCTACGAGCAGTACTTC. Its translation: CASGRTTALSYEQYF. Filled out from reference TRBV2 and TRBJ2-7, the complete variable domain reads EPEVTQTPSHQVTQMGQEVILRCVPISNHLYFYWYRQILGQKVEFLVSFYNNEISEKSEIFDDQFSVERPDGSNFTLKIRSTKLEDSAMYFCASGRTTALSYEQYFGPGTRLTVT.

As DNA, the CDR3 is TGTGCCAGCTCACCCAGGGACGGATATGAAAAACTGTTTTTT. As protein: CASSPRDGYEKLFF. The rearrangement joins TRBV18 to TRBJ1-4, with D maybe TRBD1 (5 bases). Per the germline V gene, CDR1 is KGHSH and CDR2 is LQKENI. CDR3 length equals 14 residues. V lost 3 bases and J lost 6, with 11 bases in between.

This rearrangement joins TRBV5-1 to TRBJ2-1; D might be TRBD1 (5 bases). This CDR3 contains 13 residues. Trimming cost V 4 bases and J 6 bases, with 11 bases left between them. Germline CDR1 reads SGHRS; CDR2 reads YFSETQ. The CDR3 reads CASSPGQVNEQFF. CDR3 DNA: TGCGCCAGCAGCCCCGGACAAGTCAATGAGCAGTTCTTC.

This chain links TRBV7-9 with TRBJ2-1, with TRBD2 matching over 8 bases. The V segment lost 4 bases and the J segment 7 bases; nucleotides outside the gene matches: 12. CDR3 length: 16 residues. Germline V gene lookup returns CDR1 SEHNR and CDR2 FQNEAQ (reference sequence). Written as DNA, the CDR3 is TGTGCCAGCAGCTCTCCCCCCGGGACTAGGGGTAATGAGCAGTTCTTC. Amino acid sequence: CASSSPPGTRGNEQFF.

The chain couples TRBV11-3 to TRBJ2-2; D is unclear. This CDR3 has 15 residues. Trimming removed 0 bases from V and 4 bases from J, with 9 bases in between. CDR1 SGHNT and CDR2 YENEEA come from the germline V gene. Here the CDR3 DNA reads TGTGCCAGCAGCTTAGAGGATTCTGGCACCGGGGAGCTGTTTTTT. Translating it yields CASSLEDSGTGELFF.

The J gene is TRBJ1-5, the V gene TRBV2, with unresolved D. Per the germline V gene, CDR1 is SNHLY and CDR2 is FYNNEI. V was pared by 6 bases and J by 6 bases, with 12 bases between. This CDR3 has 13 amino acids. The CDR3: CASRPGWGQPQHF. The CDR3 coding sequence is TGTGCCAGCAGACCGGGCTGGGGTCAGCCCCAGCATTTT.